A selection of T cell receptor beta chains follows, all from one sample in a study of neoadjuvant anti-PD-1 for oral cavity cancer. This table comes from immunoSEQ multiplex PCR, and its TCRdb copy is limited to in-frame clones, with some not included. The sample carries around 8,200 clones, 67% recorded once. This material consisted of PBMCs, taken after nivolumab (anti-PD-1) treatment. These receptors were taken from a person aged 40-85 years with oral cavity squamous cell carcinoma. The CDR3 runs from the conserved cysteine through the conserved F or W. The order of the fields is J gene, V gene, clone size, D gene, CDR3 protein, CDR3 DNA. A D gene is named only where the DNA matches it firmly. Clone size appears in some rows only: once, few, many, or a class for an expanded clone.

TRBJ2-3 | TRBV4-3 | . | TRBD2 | CASSQDWAGGLADTQYF | TGCGCCAGCAGCCAAGATTGGGCGGGGGGCCTGGCAGATACGCAGTATTTT
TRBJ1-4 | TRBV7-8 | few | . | CASSLVSGSNEKLFF | TGTGCCAGCAGCTTAGTATCAGGGTCTAATGAAAAACTGTTTTTT
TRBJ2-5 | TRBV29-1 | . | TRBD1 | CSVEDWGTGQETQYF | TGCAGCGTTGAAGATTGGGGGACAGGTCAAGAGACCCAGTACTTC
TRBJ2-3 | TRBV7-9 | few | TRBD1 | CASSLGDRSSTDTQYF | TGTGCCAGCAGCTTAGGGGACAGGTCTAGCACAGATACGCAGTATTTT
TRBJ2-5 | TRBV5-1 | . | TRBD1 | CASSLVDRGETQYF | TGCGCCAGCAGCTTGGTGGACAGGGGAGAGACCCAGTACTTC
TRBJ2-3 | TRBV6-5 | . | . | CASSLPGEGTDTQYF | TGTGCCAGCAGTTTGCCTGGGGAGGGCACAGATACGCAGTATTTT
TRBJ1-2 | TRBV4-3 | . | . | CASSRHSGIPNYGYTF | TGCGCCAGCAGCCGCCATTCAGGGATCCCTAACTATGGCTACACCTTC
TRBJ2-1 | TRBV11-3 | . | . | CASSFEDDNEQFF | TGTGCCAGCAGCTTCGAAGATGACAATGAGCAGTTCTTC
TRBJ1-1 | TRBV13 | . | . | CASSSEQFRVGLVNTEAFF | TGTGCCAGCAGCTCAGAACAGTTCCGGGTCGGCTTGGTGAACACTGAAGCTTTCTTT
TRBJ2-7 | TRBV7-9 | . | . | CASSSQSSPLHYEQYF | TGTGCCAGCAGCTCCCAGTCGAGCCCCCTCCACTACGAGCAGTACTTC
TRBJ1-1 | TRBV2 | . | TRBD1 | CASILAGGRLNTEAFF | TGTGCCAGCATCCTCGCAGGGGGCAGATTGAACACTGAAGCTTTCTTT
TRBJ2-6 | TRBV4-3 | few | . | CASSQGDKTGANVLTF | TGCGCCAGCAGCCAAGGGGACAAAACTGGGGCCAACGTCCTGACTTTC
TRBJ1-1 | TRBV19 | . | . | CASRPDGGTEAFF | TGTGCCAGTAGACCCGACGGGGGCACTGAAGCTTTCTTT
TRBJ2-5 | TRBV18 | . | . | CASSRNSGNQETQYF | TGTGCCAGCTCAAGAAATAGCGGTAACCAAGAGACCCAGTACTTC
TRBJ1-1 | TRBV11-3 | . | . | CASSQAMNTEAFF | TGTGCCAGCAGCCAAGCCATGAACACTGAAGCTTTCTTT
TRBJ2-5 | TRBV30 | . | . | CAWSRGETQYF | TGTGCCTGGAGTAGGGGCGAGACCCAGTACTTC
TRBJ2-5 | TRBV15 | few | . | CATSVGVEGVLDF | TGTGCCACCAGCGTCGGGGTGGAAGGCGTTTTGGACTTC
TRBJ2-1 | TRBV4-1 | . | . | CASSQEGRGLNNEQFF | TGCGCCAGCAGCCAAGAAGGACGGGGGCTAAACAATGAGCAGTTCTTC
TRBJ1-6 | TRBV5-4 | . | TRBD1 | CASSYQGQGESPLHF | TGTGCCAGCAGCTACCAAGGACAGGGCGAGTCACCCCTCCACTTT
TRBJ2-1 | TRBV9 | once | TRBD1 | CASSVGDRGRDEQFF | TGTGCCAGCAGCGTAGGGGACAGGGGACGGGATGAGCAGTTCTTC
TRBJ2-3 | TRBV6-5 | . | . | CASTPDSTDTQYF | TGTGCCAGCACCCCAGACAGCACAGATACGCAGTATTTT
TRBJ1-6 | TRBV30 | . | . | CAWRQRAGYNSPLHF | TGTGCCTGGAGGCAAAGGGCGGGCTATAATTCACCCCTCCACTTT
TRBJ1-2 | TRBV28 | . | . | CASSLLRGPKGRGYTF | TGTGCCAGCAGTTTACTTAGGGGCCCCAAAGGAAGAGGCTACACCTTC
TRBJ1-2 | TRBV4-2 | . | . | CASSQESADNYGYTF | TGTGCCAGCAGCCAAGAATCGGCGGATAACTATGGCTACACCTTC
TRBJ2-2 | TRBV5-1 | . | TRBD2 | CASSLVGLRSDTGELFF | TGCGCCAGCAGCTTGGTGGGACTAAGGTCAGACACCGGGGAGCTGTTTTTT
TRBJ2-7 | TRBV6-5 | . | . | CASSLGGYEQYF | TGTGCCAGCAGTTTAGGGGGCTACGAGCAGTACTTC
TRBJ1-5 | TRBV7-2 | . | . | CASSLVLDFNSNQPQHF | TGTGCCAGCAGCTTAGTATTGGACTTTAATAGCAATCAGCCCCAGCATTTT
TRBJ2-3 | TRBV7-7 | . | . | CASSTNREDTQYF | TGTGCCAGCAGCACTAACAGGGAAGATACGCAGTATTTT
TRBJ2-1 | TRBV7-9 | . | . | CASSLRGSGYGEQFF | TGTGCCAGCAGCTTAAGGGGGTCGGGTTATGGTGAGCAGTTCTTC
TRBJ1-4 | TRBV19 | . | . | CASSIEVTEGKLFF | TGTGCCAGTAGTATAGAAGTGACAGAAGGAAAACTGTTTTTT
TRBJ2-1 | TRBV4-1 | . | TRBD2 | CASSQRPGTSGGSSSYNEQFF | TGCGCCAGCAGCCAACGACCCGGGACTAGCGGGGGGTCCAGCTCCTACAATGAGCAGTTCTTC
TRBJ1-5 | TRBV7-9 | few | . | CASSLGTGMSNQPQHF | TGTGCCAGCAGCTTAGGGACGGGGATGAGCAATCAGCCCCAGCATTTT
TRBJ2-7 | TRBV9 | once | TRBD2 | CASSPHSGGVYEQYF | TGTGCCAGCAGCCCTCATAGCGGGGGGGTCTACGAGCAGTACTTC
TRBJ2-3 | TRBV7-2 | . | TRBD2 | CASSTAGRGLTDTQYF | TGTGCCAGCAGCACCGCCGGGAGGGGCCTAACAGATACGCAGTATTTT
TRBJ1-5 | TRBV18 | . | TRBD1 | CASSPSGGDQPQHF | TGTGCCAGCTCACCTTCAGGGGGCGATCAGCCCCAGCATTTT
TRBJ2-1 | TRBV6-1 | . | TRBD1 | CASSAGGGTGSYIEQFF | TGTGCCAGCAGTGCGGGCGGTGGGACAGGGTCCTACATTGAGCAGTTCTTC
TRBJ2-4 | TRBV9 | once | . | CASSVDPNGNIQYF | TGTGCCAGCAGCGTTGACCCCAACGGGAACATTCAGTACTTC
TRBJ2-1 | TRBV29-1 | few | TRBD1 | CSGDRDNEQFF | TGCAGCGGGGACAGGGACAATGAGCAGTTCTTC
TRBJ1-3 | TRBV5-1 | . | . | CASSLNGQGSGNTIYF | TGCGCCAGCAGCTTGAATGGGCAGGGGAGTGGAAACACCATATATTTT
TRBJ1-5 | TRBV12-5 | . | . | CASGGSNQPQHF | TGTGCTAGTGGGGGGAGTAATCAGCCCCAGCATTTT
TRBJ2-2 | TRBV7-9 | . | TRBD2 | CASSGRDANTGELFF | TGTGCCAGCAGCGGGAGGGACGCAAACACCGGGGAGCTGTTTTTT
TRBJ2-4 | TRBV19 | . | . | CASSLNIIAKNIQYF | TGTGCCAGTAGTCTCAACATAATAGCCAAAAACATTCAGTACTTC
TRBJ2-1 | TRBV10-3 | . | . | CAISEFSNEQFF | TGTGCCATCAGTGAGTTCAGCAATGAGCAGTTCTTC
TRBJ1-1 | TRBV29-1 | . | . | CSVSGLGGMNTEAFF | TGCAGCGTTAGCGGACTCGGCGGCATGAACACTGAAGCTTTCTTT
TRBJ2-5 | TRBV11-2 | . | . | CASSLTANPWTQYF | TGTGCCAGCAGCTTAACGGCTAACCCGTGGACCCAGTACTTC
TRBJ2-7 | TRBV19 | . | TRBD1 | CASSILPGQALLEQYF | TGTGCCAGTAGTATCCTTCCGGGACAGGCGCTACTCGAGCAGTACTTC